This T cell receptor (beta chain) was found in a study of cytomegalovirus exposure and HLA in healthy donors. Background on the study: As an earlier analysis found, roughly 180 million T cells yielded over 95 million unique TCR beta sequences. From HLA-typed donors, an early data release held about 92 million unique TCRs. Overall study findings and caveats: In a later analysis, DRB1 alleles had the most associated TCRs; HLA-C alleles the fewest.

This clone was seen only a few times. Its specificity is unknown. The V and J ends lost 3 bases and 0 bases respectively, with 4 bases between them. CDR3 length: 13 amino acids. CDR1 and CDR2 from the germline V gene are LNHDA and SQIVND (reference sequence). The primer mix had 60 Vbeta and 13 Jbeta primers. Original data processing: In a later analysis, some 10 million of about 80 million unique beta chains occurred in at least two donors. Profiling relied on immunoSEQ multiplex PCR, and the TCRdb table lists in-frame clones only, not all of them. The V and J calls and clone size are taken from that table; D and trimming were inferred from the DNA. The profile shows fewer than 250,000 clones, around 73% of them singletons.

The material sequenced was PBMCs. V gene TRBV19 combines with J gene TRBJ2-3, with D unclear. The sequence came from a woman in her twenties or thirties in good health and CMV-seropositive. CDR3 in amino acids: CASSMTSTDTQYF. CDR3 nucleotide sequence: TGTGCCAGTAGTATGACTAGCACAGATACGCAGTATTTT.